This note documents a single T cell receptor beta chain sequence. V was trimmed by 2 bases and J by 4 bases, leaving 14 bases between them. CDR1 and CDR2 from the germline V gene are LNHNV and YYDKDF (reference sequence). The CDR3 is made up of 15 amino acids. All glioblastoma patients lacked an isocitrate dehydrogenase mutation. These data belong to a study of glioma-infiltrating T cells after dendritic cell vaccination. Study at large: Dendritic cell vaccination trial patients had either newly diagnosed or recurrent glioblastoma.

Amplification used 60 V beta primers and 13 J beta primers. Libraries were prepared by immunoSEQ multiplex PCR; TCRdb keeps only in-frame clonotypes and omits some of them. In the table there are tens of thousands of clones, over 75% of which are singletons. The TCR originated in a human donor with glioblastoma. The genes are TRBV15 and TRBJ1-1; D perhaps matches TRBD1 (6 bases). Sequenced here: blood, sampled before dendritic cell vaccination. The DNA for the CDR3 is TGTGCCACCAGCAGACCACAGGGCATTAGCACTGAAGCTTTCTTT. Translated, it gives CATSRPQGISTEAFF.